The clone carrying this T cell receptor (beta chain) turned up a few times. What it binds is not known. TCRdb recomputed calls from the 5' RACE reads with MiXCR, one row per CDR3 protein. The data hold under 1 million distinct CDR3 sequences, with 9% to 15% observed a single time. This sample was included in a study of identical twins. General observations from the study: Possibly, invariant MAIT and iNKT cells partly confounded zero-insertion analyses.

Germline assignment: CDR1 MDHEN and CDR2 SYDVKM. The CDR3 contains 16 residues. V lost 5 bases to trimming and J lost 4 bases; unmatched junction nucleotides: 10. These data were also reused for a study on yellow fever vaccine responses in identical twins. That report notes: Each twin's T cell response to the vaccine was reported to look partly convergent and partly personalized.

The chain couples TRBV28 to TRBJ1-5, with 8 bases that match TRBD1. The source is a woman aged 18 to 35 in good health. Sequencing was carried out using PBMCs. CDR3 sequence: CASSILRTGRNQPQHF. The CDR3 DNA is TGTGCCAGCAGTATACTACGGACAGGGCGAAATCAGCCCCAGCATTTT.